These T cell receptor beta chains were read from a single sample in a study of T cell responses to AZD1222 COVID-19 vaccine. Data came from immunoSEQ multiplex PCR; TCRdb stores just in-frame clones and leaves some out. The sample carries approximately 100,000 clones, 85% to 90% recorded once. This specimen was peripheral blood, taken 28 days after the second AZD1222 dose. These receptors all stem from an adult who received the AZD1222 COVID-19 vaccine. Each CDR3 is given with its conserved first and last residue. D genes are given only for firm matches. Expanded clones are given a class, and other clones once, few, many or no size at all.

CDR3nt: TGTGCCAGTAGTATAGGGCAGGGCGTCGACGAGCAGTACTTC
CDR3aa: CASSIGQGVDEQYF
len: 14
j_gene: TRBJ2-7
d_gene: NA
v_gene: TRBV19
abundance: NA

CDR3nt: TGTGCCAGCTCACCAACAGGGGGCAGCTATGGCTACACCTTC
CDR3aa: CASSPTGGSYGYTF
len: 14
j_gene: TRBJ1-2
d_gene: TRBD1
v_gene: TRBV18
abundance: once

CDR3nt: TGTGCCAGTAGTCCGCAGACCGGGACGTTGGATGAGCAGTTCTTC
CDR3aa: CASSPQTGTLDEQFF
len: 15
j_gene: TRBJ2-1
d_gene: NA
v_gene: TRBV19
abundance: NA

CDR3nt: TGTGCCAGCAGCGTCATGGGGGGGACCAGTCATTCACCCCTCCACTTT
CDR3aa: CASSVMGGTSHSPLHF
len: 16
j_gene: TRBJ1-6
d_gene: NA
v_gene: TRBV5-5
abundance: NA

CDR3nt: TGTGCCAGCAGCCAATGGGGGGGGAACTATGGCTACACCTTC
CDR3aa: CASSQWGGNYGYTF
len: 14
j_gene: TRBJ1-2
d_gene: NA
v_gene: TRBV14
abundance: NA

CDR3nt: TGTGCCAGTAGCCAACCGGGACAGGGGGGCGATGAGCAGTTCTTC
CDR3aa: CASSQPGQGGDEQFF
len: 15
j_gene: TRBJ2-1
d_gene: TRBD1
v_gene: TRBV19
abundance: NA

CDR3nt: TGTGCCAGTAGTTTTAAAGGGGGCACAGATACGCAGTATTTT
CDR3aa: CASSFKGGTDTQYF
len: 14
j_gene: TRBJ2-3
d_gene: NA
v_gene: TRBV19
abundance: NA

CDR3nt: TGCGCCAGCAGCCCAACAAGACTCGGAGGGACCCAGTACTTC
CDR3aa: CASSPTRLGGTQYF
len: 14
j_gene: TRBJ2-5
d_gene: NA
v_gene: TRBV5-1
abundance: once

CDR3nt: TGTGCCAGCAGCCATAGACAGGATGGAAACACCATATATTTT
CDR3aa: CASSHRQDGNTIYF
len: 14
j_gene: TRBJ1-3
d_gene: NA
v_gene: TRBV3-1/TRBV3-2
abundance: NA

CDR3nt: TGTGCCAGTAGCAACAGGGCAGAGACCCAGTACTTC
CDR3aa: CASSNRAETQYF
len: 12
j_gene: TRBJ2-5
d_gene: NA
v_gene: TRBV19
abundance: NA

CDR3nt: TGTGCCAGCAGTGAAAGTTTTCGGGGGGCAGAGACCCAGTACTTC
CDR3aa: CASSESFRGAETQYF
len: 15
j_gene: TRBJ2-5
d_gene: NA
v_gene: TRBV6-1
abundance: NA

CDR3nt: TGTGCCAGCAGCCGAAGACAGGGAGGTTTCGAAAAACTGTTTTTT
CDR3aa: CASSRRQGGFEKLFF
len: 15
j_gene: TRBJ1-4
d_gene: TRBD1
v_gene: TRBV7-6
abundance: few

CDR3nt: TGTGCCAGCAGCCAGGGCCACCCCTTGTTGACCTATAATTCACCCCTCCACTTT
CDR3aa: CASSQGHPLLTYNSPLHF
len: 18
j_gene: TRBJ1-6
d_gene: NA
v_gene: TRBV3-1/TRBV3-2
abundance: once

CDR3nt: TGTGCCAGTAGTAGCCCAAGTGGGGGACCCCAAGAGACCCAGTACTTC
CDR3aa: CASSSPSGGPQETQYF
len: 16
j_gene: TRBJ2-5
d_gene: NA
v_gene: TRBV19
abundance: NA

CDR3nt: TGTGCCAGCAGTAAAACAGGGCCCGAGCAGTACTTC
CDR3aa: CASSKTGPEQYF
len: 12
j_gene: TRBJ2-7
d_gene: NA
v_gene: TRBV7-9
abundance: NA

CDR3nt: TGTGCCAGTAGTATAGTGGCGACGCCGGGGGCCAACGTCCTGACTTTC
CDR3aa: CASSIVATPGANVLTF
len: 16
j_gene: TRBJ2-6
d_gene: NA
v_gene: TRBV19
abundance: NA

CDR3nt: TGTGCCAGCTCCTTCCATGGTAGGACAGATACGCAGTATTTT
CDR3aa: CASSFHGRTDTQYF
len: 14
j_gene: TRBJ2-3
d_gene: NA
v_gene: TRBV18
abundance: NA

CDR3nt: TGTGCCAGCAGTTACTCTTGGTCAGGGAATCAGCCCCAGCATTTT
CDR3aa: CASSYSWSGNQPQHF
len: 15
j_gene: TRBJ1-5
d_gene: NA
v_gene: TRBV6-5
abundance: NA

CDR3nt: TGTGCCTGGGAACGGGGGGTGAACACCGGGGAGCTGTTTTTT
CDR3aa: CAWERGVNTGELFF
len: 14
j_gene: TRBJ2-2
d_gene: TRBD2
v_gene: TRBV30
abundance: once

CDR3nt: TGTGCCAGCAGCTTACAGGGGATTAGCAATCAGCCCCAGCATTTT
CDR3aa: CASSLQGISNQPQHF
len: 15
j_gene: TRBJ1-5
d_gene: TRBD1
v_gene: TRBV2
abundance: NA

CDR3nt: TGTGCCAGCAGCTTAGGAACATCGTCTAACTATGGCTACACCTTC
CDR3aa: CASSLGTSSNYGYTF
len: 15
j_gene: TRBJ1-2
d_gene: NA
v_gene: TRBV7-8
abundance: NA

CDR3nt: TGTGCCAGCAGCTTAGACAGGGGGCGCCTGAACACTGAAGCTTTCTTT
CDR3aa: CASSLDRGRLNTEAFF
len: 16
j_gene: TRBJ1-1
d_gene: NA
v_gene: TRBV21-1
abundance: NA

CDR3nt: TGTGCCAGCAGCTTAGGGGGGACGGTAAACACTGAAGCTTTCTTT
CDR3aa: CASSLGGTVNTEAFF
len: 15
j_gene: TRBJ1-1
d_gene: NA
v_gene: TRBV7-9
abundance: NA

CDR3nt: TGTGCCAGTCACAGGGGTAAGAATTCACCCCTCCACTTT
CDR3aa: CASHRGKNSPLHF
len: 13
j_gene: TRBJ1-6
d_gene: TRBD1
v_gene: TRBV19
abundance: NA

CDR3nt: TGTGCCAGCAGCTTAGCGTGGCAGGGATCAGGAAACACCATATATTTT
CDR3aa: CASSLAWQGSGNTIYF
len: 16
j_gene: TRBJ1-3
d_gene: NA
v_gene: TRBV7-9
abundance: NA

CDR3nt: TGTGCCAGCAGCCAAGATTGGCGGCAGGGCCTCAATCAGCCCCAGCATTTT
CDR3aa: CASSQDWRQGLNQPQHF
len: 17
j_gene: TRBJ1-5
d_gene: NA
v_gene: TRBV4-2
abundance: NA

CDR3nt: TGTGCCTGGACCGGGACAGGGGGTCAGCCCCAGCATTTT
CDR3aa: CAWTGTGGQPQHF
len: 13
j_gene: TRBJ1-5
d_gene: TRBD1
v_gene: TRBV30
abundance: once

CDR3nt: TGTGCCAGTAGTATTATCAGGGATTCCCAAGCTTTCTTT
CDR3aa: CASSIIRDSQAFF
len: 13
j_gene: TRBJ1-1
d_gene: NA
v_gene: TRBV19
abundance: NA

CDR3nt: TGTGCCAGCAGCCAAGGGGGGGGGCGTACCTATGGCTACACCTTC
CDR3aa: CASSQGGGRTYGYTF
len: 15
j_gene: TRBJ1-2
d_gene: NA
v_gene: TRBV3-1/TRBV3-2
abundance: NA

CDR3nt: TGTGCCAGCAGCTTAAGTAGGACAGATACGCAGTATTTT
CDR3aa: CASSLSRTDTQYF
len: 13
j_gene: TRBJ2-3
d_gene: NA
v_gene: TRBV7-2
abundance: NA

CDR3nt: TGTGCCAGCAGTTACAATGGGGACGTCGGGAACACCATATATTTT
CDR3aa: CASSYNGDVGNTIYF
len: 15
j_gene: TRBJ1-3
d_gene: NA
v_gene: TRBV6-5
abundance: NA

CDR3nt: TGTGCCAGCAGCTTAGGGAATCGGGAAAAACTGTTTTTT
CDR3aa: CASSLGNREKLFF
len: 13
j_gene: TRBJ1-4
d_gene: NA
v_gene: TRBV7-9
abundance: NA

CDR3nt: TGTGCCAGCAGCTTAAAGTCTGGGAACGATGAGCAGTTCTTC
CDR3aa: CASSLKSGNDEQFF
len: 14
j_gene: TRBJ2-1
d_gene: NA
v_gene: TRBV7-3
abundance: once

CDR3nt: TGTGCCTTGACAGGGAGTGGGACTGAAGCTTTCTTT
CDR3aa: CALTGSGTEAFF
len: 12
j_gene: TRBJ1-1
d_gene: TRBD1
v_gene: TRBV30
abundance: once

CDR3nt: TGTGCCAGCAGCTTAGGAGGCCAGGGGGCAGAGACCCAGTACTTC
CDR3aa: CASSLGGQGAETQYF
len: 15
j_gene: TRBJ2-5
d_gene: TRBD1
v_gene: TRBV7-2
abundance: NA

CDR3nt: TGTGCCACCAGCAGAGACAGGGGGAGCAATCAGCCCCAGCATTTT
CDR3aa: CATSRDRGSNQPQHF
len: 15
j_gene: TRBJ1-5
d_gene: TRBD1
v_gene: TRBV15
abundance: NA

CDR3nt: TGTGCCATCAGTGACCCTACAGGGGGATATGGCTACACCTTC
CDR3aa: CAISDPTGGYGYTF
len: 14
j_gene: TRBJ1-2
d_gene: TRBD1
v_gene: TRBV10-3
abundance: NA

CDR3nt: TGTGCCAGCAGTTCGCAGACTAGCGGGGCATACGAGCAGTACTTC
CDR3aa: CASSSQTSGAYEQYF
len: 15
j_gene: TRBJ2-7
d_gene: TRBD2
v_gene: TRBV6-5
abundance: NA

CDR3nt: TGCGCCAGCAGCTTGGACTCCAACACCGGCGATGAGCAGTTCTTC
CDR3aa: CASSLDSNTGDEQFF
len: 15
j_gene: TRBJ2-1
d_gene: NA
v_gene: TRBV5-1
abundance: NA

CDR3nt: TGTGCCAGCAGTGAAACACTAACAGGGAGGGGGGAGCTGTTTTTT
CDR3aa: CASSETLTGRGELFF
len: 15
j_gene: TRBJ2-2
d_gene: NA
v_gene: TRBV2
abundance: NA